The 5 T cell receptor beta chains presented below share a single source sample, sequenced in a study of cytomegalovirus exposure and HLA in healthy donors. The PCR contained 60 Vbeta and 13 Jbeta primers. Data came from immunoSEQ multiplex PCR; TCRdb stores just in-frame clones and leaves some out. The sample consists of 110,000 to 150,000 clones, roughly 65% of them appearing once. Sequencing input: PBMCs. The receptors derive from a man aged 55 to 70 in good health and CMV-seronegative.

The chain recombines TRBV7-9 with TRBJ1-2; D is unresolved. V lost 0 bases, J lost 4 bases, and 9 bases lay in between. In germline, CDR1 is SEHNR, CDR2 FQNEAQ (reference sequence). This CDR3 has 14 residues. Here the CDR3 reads CASSLAGVGYGYTF. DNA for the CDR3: TGTGCCAGCAGCTTAGCCGGAGTGGGCTATGGCTACACCTTC.

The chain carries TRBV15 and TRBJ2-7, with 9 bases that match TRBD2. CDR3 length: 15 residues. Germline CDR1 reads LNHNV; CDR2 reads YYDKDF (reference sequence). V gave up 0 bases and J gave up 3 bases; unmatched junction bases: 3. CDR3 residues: CATSRDTTSGYEQYF. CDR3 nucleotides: TGTGCCACCAGCAGAGATACGACTAGCGGCTACGAGCAGTACTTC.

This chain's CDR3 is CASSRQTNYGYTF. CDR3 nucleotide sequence: TGTGCCAGTAGTCGACAGACTAACTATGGCTACACCTTC. The chain employs TRBV2 and TRBJ1-2; tentative D call: TRBD1 (5 bases). The germline V gene encodes CDR1 SNHLY and CDR2 FYNNEI. V gave up 9 bases and J gave up 0 bases, with 11 bases separating them. The length of the CDR3 is 13 residues. Full variable domain (outside the CDR3, taken from reference TRBV2 and TRBJ1-2): EPEVTQTPSHQVTQMGQEVILRCVPISNHLYFYWYRQILGQKVEFLVSFYNNEISEKSEIFDDQFSVERPDGSNFTLKIRSTKLEDSAMYFCASSRQTNYGYTFGSGTRLTVV.

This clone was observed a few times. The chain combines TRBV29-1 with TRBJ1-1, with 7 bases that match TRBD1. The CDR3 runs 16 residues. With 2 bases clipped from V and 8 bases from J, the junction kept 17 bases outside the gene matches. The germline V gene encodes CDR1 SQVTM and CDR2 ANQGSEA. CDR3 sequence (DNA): TGCAGCGTTGAAATGACAGGGAATTGGGGTCGCTCCGAAGCTTTCTTT. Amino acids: CSVEMTGNWGRSEAFF.

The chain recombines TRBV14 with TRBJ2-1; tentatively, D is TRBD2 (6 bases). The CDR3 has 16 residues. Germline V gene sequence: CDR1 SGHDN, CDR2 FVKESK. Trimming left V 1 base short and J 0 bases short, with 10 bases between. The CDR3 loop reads CASSQVWEASYNEQFF. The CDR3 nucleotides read TGTGCCAGCAGCCAAGTGTGGGAGGCCTCCTACAATGAGCAGTTCTTC.